The clone carrying this T cell receptor beta chain appeared many times. Its antigen is not identified. These data are taken from a study of T-cell reconstitution after alpha-beta-depleted transplantation in children. The study's findings and limits: Counts and diversity of T cells one year after transplant came mostly from newly produced T cells.

Trimming shortened V by 0 bases and J by 2 bases, and 13 bases separated the two germline ends. Germline CDR1 is DFQATT and CDR2 is SNEGSKA (reference sequence). The CDR3 loop spans 15 amino acids. Unique molecular identifiers featured in how the TCRbeta library was prepared. MiXCR, applied by TCRdb to the PCR reads, yields one record per CDR3 protein. The sample has 200,000 or so distinct CDR3 sequences; roughly 6% are singletons. This receptor was taken from a girl in the first two years of life with combined immunodeficiency, due to receive a stem cell transplant. The sample here was PBMCs, taken before TCRalphabeta/CD19-depleted stem cell transplant. The chain is built from TRBV20-1 and TRBJ2-5; possibly TRBD2 for D (5 bases). The CDR3 nucleotides are TGCAGTGCTAGAGATCCCATACTAGGTCAAGAGACCCAGTACTTC. This codes for CSARDPILGQETQYF.